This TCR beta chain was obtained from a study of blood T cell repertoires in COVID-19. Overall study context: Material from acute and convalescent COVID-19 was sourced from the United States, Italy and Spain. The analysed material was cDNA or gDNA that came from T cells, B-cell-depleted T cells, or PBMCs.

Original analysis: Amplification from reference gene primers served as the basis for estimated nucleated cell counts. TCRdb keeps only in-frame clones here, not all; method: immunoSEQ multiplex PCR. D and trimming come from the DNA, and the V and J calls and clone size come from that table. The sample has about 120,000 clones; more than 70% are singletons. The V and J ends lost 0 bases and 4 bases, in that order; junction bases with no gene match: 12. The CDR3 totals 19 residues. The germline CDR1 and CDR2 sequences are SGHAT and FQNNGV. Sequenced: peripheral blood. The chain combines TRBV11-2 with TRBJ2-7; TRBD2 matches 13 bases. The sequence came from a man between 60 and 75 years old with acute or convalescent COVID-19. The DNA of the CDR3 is TGTGCCAGCAGCTTAGATCGTAGACTAGCGGGAGGCTTCAGGTACGAGCAGTACTTC. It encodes CASSLDRRLAGGFRYEQYF.